This TCR beta chain was found in a study of neoadjuvant anti-PD-1 for oral cavity cancer. Study-wide points: Higher pretreatment blood Treg/Th17 ratios correlated with higher pretreatment blood and lower post-treatment tumor TCRbeta clonality. Post-nivolumab, blood T cell clonality was significantly elevated in non-responders.

Patients were newly diagnosed with stage II-IVA oral cavity squamous cell carcinoma without prior systemic or radiation treatment. With respect to this clone: Antigen unknown.

V dropped 6 bases and J dropped 8 bases, with 13 bases sitting between them. The CDR3 runs to 12 residues. Germline loops: CDR1 SNHLY, CDR2 FYNNEI. The method was immunoSEQ multiplex PCR; TCRdb's version includes in-frame clones alone and lacks a portion of them. The sample comprises around 31,000 clones, approximately 87% of which are singletons, and about 3.5% rests with the top ten. The sample here was PBMCs, taken before nivolumab (anti-PD-1) treatment. This clonotype was sampled from a person aged 40-85 years with oral cavity squamous cell carcinoma. This chain joins TRBV2 and TRBJ1-2; a weak D match, TRBD1 (5 bases). Written as DNA, the CDR3 is TGTGCCAGCAGAACCGACAGCGGCGGCTACACCTTC. Encoded protein: CASRTDSGGYTF.